The present TCR beta chain was sequenced within a study of OX40 agonist ivuxolimab in advanced cancers. Across the study: Participants, around 80% male, averaged roughly 60 years of age, ranging from about 23 to 90.

Findings and limits, study-wide: At doses 0.1 to 3.0 mg/kg, CD4+ and CD8+ clones expanded. Among patients with partial responses at 0.1-3.0 mg/kg, clonal expansion was among the lowest. Averaged across samples, CD8+ T cells carried more expanded clones than CD4+ did.

Notes on this clone: Its antigen is undetermined.

V lost 7 bases to trimming and J lost 5 bases, with 20 bases between them. The germline gives CDR1 MDHEN, CDR2 SYDVKM. The CDR3 has 15 residues. Sequenced by immunoSEQ multiplex PCR; TCRdb stores in-frame clones only, minus some. The table includes around 100,000 clones, less than 95% detected once. The source was CD4+ or CD8+ T cells sorted from blood, collected in a trial of the OX40 agonist ivuxolimab. The V gene is TRBV28, the J gene TRBJ2-5; D is unclear. This TCR came from an adult with an advanced solid tumor such as melanoma, head and neck, liver or kidney cancer. CDR3 protein: CASTTQTTGRETQYF. Here the CDR3 DNA reads TGTGCCAGCACCACTCAAACGACCGGGCGGGAGACCCAGTACTTC.